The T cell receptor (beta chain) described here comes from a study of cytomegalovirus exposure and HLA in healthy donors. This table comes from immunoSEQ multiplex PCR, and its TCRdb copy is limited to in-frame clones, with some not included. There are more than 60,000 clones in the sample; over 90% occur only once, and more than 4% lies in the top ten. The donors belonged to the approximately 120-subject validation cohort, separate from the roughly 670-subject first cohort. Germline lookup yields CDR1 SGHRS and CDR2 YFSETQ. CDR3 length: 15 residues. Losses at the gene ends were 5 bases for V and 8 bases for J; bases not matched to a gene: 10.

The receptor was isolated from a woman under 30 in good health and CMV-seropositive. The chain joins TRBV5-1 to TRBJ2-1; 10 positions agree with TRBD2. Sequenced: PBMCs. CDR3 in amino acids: CASRLSGGRFDEQFF. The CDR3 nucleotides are TGCGCCAGCAGACTTAGCGGGGGGAGGTTCGATGAGCAGTTCTTC. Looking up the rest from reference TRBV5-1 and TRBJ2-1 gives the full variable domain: KAGVTQTPRYLIKTRGQQVTLSCSPISGHRSVSWYQQTPGQGLQFLFEYFSETQRNKGNFPGRFSGRQFSNSRSEMNVSTLELGDSALYLCASRLSGGRFDEQFFGPGTRLTVL.